Listed here are 25 T cell receptor beta chains from one sample, sequenced in a study of control samples from healthy donors and cancer patients. Assay: immunoSEQ multiplex PCR; the TCRdb copy retains only in-frame clones and omits some. The table shows 130,000 to 150,000 clones, with 85% to 95% occurring only once. Sequences were obtained from PBMCs. The receptors were gathered from a man aged 55 to 70 with colorectal cancer.

The rearrangement links TRBV3-1 (or the pseudogene TRBV3-2) to TRBJ2-2, with 12 bases lining up with TRBD1. The V gene end was trimmed by 3 bases and the J gene end by 6 bases; junction bases not matched to a gene: 5. Per germline, CDR1 LGHDT and CDR2 YNNKEL (reference sequence). The CDR3 is 16 residues long. CDR3 sequence reads: CASSHRDRGPAGELFF. CDR3 DNA: TGTGCCAGCAGCCACCGGGACAGGGGGCCGGCCGGGGAGCTGTTTTTT.

In its sample, this clone was seen once. V and J are TRBV27 and TRBJ2-6; D remains ambiguous. Germline V gives CDR1 MNHEY, CDR2 SMNVEV (reference sequence). V was pared by 1 base and J by 1 base, with 5 bases between. The CDR3 extends over 15 amino acids. The CDR3 nucleotides read TGTGCCAGCAGTTTATGGGGTTCTGGGGCCAACGTCCTGACTTTC. Protein sequence: CASSLWGSGANVLTF.

The chain joins TRBV19 to TRBJ1-3; possibly TRBD1 for D (6 bases). The germline CDR1 and CDR2 sequences are LNHDA and SQIVND (reference sequence). Trimming left V 4 bases short and J 2 bases short, with 12 bases between. This CDR3 is built from 15 residues. CDR3 in amino acids: CASSTQQGTGNTIYF. The CDR3 coding sequence is TGTGCCAGTAGTACGCAACAGGGTACTGGAAACACCATATATTTT.

The rearrangement joins TRBV6-5 to TRBJ2-7; 8 nucleotides line up with TRBD2. Trimming cost V 6 bases and J 5 bases; bases outside gene matches: 9. The CDR3 totals 14 residues. Germline values: CDR1 MNHEY, CDR2 SVGAGI. The CDR3, as DNA: TGTGCCAGCAGAGGATGGGCGGGGGGCGACGAGCAGTACTTC. Encoded protein: CASRGWAGGDEQYF.

In regard to this clone: Other nucleotide sequences from this sample produce the same CDR3. Here the CDR3 reads CAISEGQGNEQFF. CDR3 sequence (DNA): TGTGCCATCAGCGAGGGACAGGGGAATGAGCAGTTCTTC. The gene calls are TRBV10-3 and TRBJ2-1; 10 positions agree with TRBD1. The CDR3 has 13 residues. Germline CDR1 reads ENHRY; CDR2 reads SYGVKD. V lost 6 bases to trimming and J lost 7 bases; unmatched junction nucleotides: 3.

V usage is TRBV6-5 and J usage is TRBJ1-2; TRBD1 is a possible D gene (5 bases). CDR1 is MNHEY and CDR2 is SVGAGI in the germline V gene. The CDR3 length is 15 residues. Trimming pared 5 bases from V and 0 bases from J, leaving 13 bases between. The CDR3 coding sequence is TGTGCCAGCAGTCCCGAACCAGGGACTAACTATGGCTACACCTTC. Translating gives CASSPEPGTNYGYTF.

J is TRBJ2-6 and V is TRBV30; D is unclear. The length of the CDR3 is 14 residues. The V end was cut by 2 bases, the J end by 2 bases, with 7 bases between. The germline V gene has CDR1 GTSNPN and CDR2 SVGIG (reference sequence). DNA of the CDR3: TGTGCCTGGAGTAGGGCCGCTGGGGCCAACGTCCTGACTTTC. Translation: CAWSRAAGANVLTF.

This chain connects TRBV4-1 to TRBJ2-7; no reliable D call. With 0 bases removed from V and 10 bases from J, the gap between germline ends came to 7 bases. There are 11 residues in the CDR3. The germline V gene encodes CDR1 MGHRA and CDR2 YSYEKL. The CDR3 loop reads CASSQDQTQYF. CDR3 sequence (DNA): TGCGCCAGCAGCCAAGACCAGACTCAGTACTTC.

V is TRBV9 and J is TRBJ2-2; 7 bases agree with TRBD1. The CDR3 sequence is 16 residues long. Germline assignment: CDR1 SGDLS and CDR2 YYNGEE. Germline trimming cut 0 bases from V and 4 bases from J; bases unmatched to any gene: 6. CDR3 nucleotides: TGTGCCAGCAGCGTAGATGCAGGGGGTCTCACCGGGGAGCTGTTTTTT. Protein product: CASSVDAGGLTGELFF.

This clone was counted once. V usage is TRBV10-3 and J usage is TRBJ2-7; TRBD1 matches 11 bases. The junction had 4 bases not matched to a gene; V was cut back by 10 bases and J by 2 bases. The length of the CDR3 is 13 residues. Germline CDR1 is ENHRY and CDR2 is SYGVKD. This CDR3 reads CATQGQGAYEQYF. For the CDR3, the DNA is TGTGCCACACAGGGACAGGGGGCCTACGAGCAGTACTTC.

The chain is built from TRBV4-1 and TRBJ2-4, with no clear D. V was cut by 2 bases and J by 2 bases, with 10 bases left in between. CDR1 is MGHRA, CDR2 YSYEKL, per germline. This CDR3 spans 15 amino acids. The CDR3 here is CASSQPARTKNIQYF. As DNA, the CDR3 is TGCGCCAGCAGCCAACCAGCAAGGACCAAAAACATTCAGTACTTC.

The chain employs TRBV29-1 and TRBJ1-1, with D tentatively TRBD1 (5 bases). Trimming left V 7 bases short and J 4 bases short, with 13 bases between. Germline CDR1 is SQVTM and CDR2 is ANQGSEA. This CDR3 spans 12 amino acids. This chain's CDR3 is CSAAGGGTEAFF. The CDR3 nucleotides read TGCAGCGCCGCGGGGGGTGGCACTGAAGCTTTCTTT.

This chain uses TRBV6-6 with TRBJ1-6; no reliable D call. From germline, CDR1 is MNHNY and CDR2 SVGAGI (reference sequence). The CDR3 is 14 amino acids. The V and J ends lost 2 bases and 7 bases respectively, with 9 bases between them. CDR3 sequence: CASSYVENNSPLHF. CDR3 nucleotides: TGTGCCAGCAGTTACGTTGAGAACAATTCACCCCTCCACTTT.

The rearrangement uses TRBV7-9 and TRBJ2-7; D unresolved. Germline V gene lookup returns CDR1 SEHNR and CDR2 FQNEAQ (reference sequence). V lost 5 bases, J lost 0 bases, and 2 bases lay in between. The CDR3 extends over 11 amino acids. The CDR3 spells CASSASYEQYF. Here the CDR3 DNA reads TGTGCCAGCAGCGCCTCCTACGAGCAGTACTTC.

This rearrangement joins TRBV4-1 to TRBJ1-5; D perhaps matches TRBD1 (6 bases). Trimming took off 0 bases at V and 3 bases at J, with 18 bases between the two ends. This CDR3 contains 18 residues. Germline V gene lookup returns CDR1 MGHRA and CDR2 YSYEKL. This CDR3 reads CASSQDWQGSRSNQPQHF. The CDR3, as DNA: TGCGCCAGCAGCCAAGATTGGCAGGGGTCTAGGTCCAATCAGCCCCAGCATTTT.

This rearrangement joins TRBV28 to TRBJ1-3, with D hard to call. Trimming took off 2 bases at V and 0 bases at J, with 11 bases between the two ends. The CDR3 totals 16 residues. From germline, CDR1 is MDHEN and CDR2 SYDVKM. This CDR3 is CASSLGAGPSGNTIYF. The CDR3 DNA follows: TGTGCCAGCAGTTTAGGCGCAGGCCCCTCTGGAAACACCATATATTTT.

The chain employs TRBV6-1 and TRBJ1-2; 7 bases are a match to TRBD1. There are 14 residues in the CDR3. Germline values: CDR1 MNHNS, CDR2 SASEGT. J was trimmed by 1 base and V by 1 base; bases with no gene match: 0. This CDR3 is CASSEDRGNYGYTF. In DNA, the CDR3 is TGTGCCAGCAGTGAAGACAGGGGTAACTATGGCTACACCTTC.

In its sample, this clone was seen once. This chain joins TRBV10-3 and TRBJ2-1, with TRBD1 as a possible D gene (6 bases). Germline-derived CDR1 and CDR2 are ENHRY and SYGVKD. V was cut by 7 bases and J by 5 bases, with 12 bases left in between. The CDR3 spans 13 residues. CDR3 sequence (DNA): TGTGCCATCAACCCAGGGGAGAACAATGAGCAGTTCTTC. Protein: CAINPGENNEQFF.

J is TRBJ1-5 and V is TRBV19, with TRBD1 identical over 8 bases. The V segment lost 7 bases and the J segment 5 bases; nucleotides outside the gene matches: 10. Germline V CDR1 and CDR2: LNHDA, SQIVND (reference sequence). CDR3 size: 15 residues. CDR3 coding DNA: TGTGCCAGTAAGCACAGGGGGAGGGGGGATCAGCCCCAGCATTTT. Encoded protein: CASKHRGRGDQPQHF.

This chain joins TRBV5-1 and TRBJ1-1; no reliable D call. V gave up 6 bases and J gave up 1 base, with 13 bases separating them. CDR1 is SGHRS, CDR2 YFSETQ, per germline. This CDR3 spans 14 amino acids. The DNA for the CDR3 is TGCGCCAGCACCCTTTTTGGAGGGAACACTGAAGCTTTCTTT. It yields the protein CASTLFGGNTEAFF. Filled out from reference TRBV5-1 and TRBJ1-1, the complete variable domain reads KAGVTQTPRYLIKTRGQQVTLSCSPISGHRSVSWYQQTPGQGLQFLFEYFSETQRNKGNFPGRFSGRQFSNSRSEMNVSTLELGDSALYLCASTLFGGNTEAFFGQGTRLTVV.

The V gene is TRBV3-1 (or the pseudogene TRBV3-2), the J gene TRBJ2-7; 7 nucleotides agree with TRBD1. After removal of 4 bases from V and 2 bases from J, the junction contained 5 bases not matched to a gene. In germline, CDR1 is LGHDT, CDR2 YNNKEL (reference sequence). The CDR3 extends over 14 amino acids. The CDR3 reads CASSPRDSPYEQYF. Here the CDR3 DNA reads TGTGCCAGCAGCCCACGGGACAGTCCCTACGAGCAGTACTTC.

This clone is a singleton in its sample. This chain links TRBV7-2 with TRBJ1-2; 9 bases match TRBD1. With V trimmed by 6 bases and J by 8 bases, 19 bases remained unmatched. The CDR3 contains 17 residues. Germline CDR1 is SGHTA and CDR2 is FQGNSA. This CDR3 reads CASRAPGTGLSKGGYTF. In DNA form, the CDR3 reads TGTGCCAGCAGAGCTCCCGGGACAGGGCTCAGTAAGGGGGGCTACACCTTC.

J is TRBJ1-4 and V is TRBV29-1; D gene uncertain. CDR3 length: 13 amino acids. V dropped 4 bases and J dropped 2 bases, with 8 bases sitting between them. Germline lookup yields CDR1 SQVTM and CDR2 ANQGSEA. The CDR3, as DNA: TGCAGCGTTGTGGGAGCCACTAATGAAAAACTGTTTTTT. Translating gives CSVVGATNEKLFF.

The rearrangement uses TRBV30 and TRBJ2-1; D remains ambiguous. This CDR3 is 13 amino acids long. Trimming removed 4 bases from V and 6 bases from J, with 13 bases in between. From germline, CDR1 is GTSNPN and CDR2 SVGIG (reference sequence). The CDR3 coding sequence is TGTGCCTGGAATAGTCTGGTTCCCAATGAGCAGTTCTTC. This sequence encodes CAWNSLVPNEQFF.

This clone has only one observation. The rearrangement links TRBV3-1 (or the pseudogene TRBV3-2) to TRBJ1-6; 7 bases match TRBD1. The CDR3 has 17 residues. The germline V gene has CDR1 LGHDT and CDR2 YNNKEL (reference sequence). After removal of 4 bases from V and 2 bases from J, the junction contained 8 bases not matched to a gene. The CDR3 loop reads CASSPAGQVAYNSPLHF. CDR3 in DNA: TGTGCCAGCAGCCCCGCCGGACAGGTCGCCTATAATTCACCCCTCCACTTT.